Each of the 30 T cell receptor beta chains below was sequenced from the same sample in a study of blood T cell repertoires in COVID-19. The repertoire was sequenced with immunoSEQ multiplex PCR; TCRdb's copy has only in-frame clones and lacks some. The repertoire includes a few hundred thousand clones, around nine tenths of them detected once, and roughly a tenth sits in the top ten. Sequenced: PBMCs or T cells enriched from blood (not recorded which). These receptors came from a woman aged 50 to 60 who had recovered from COVID-19.

The J gene is TRBJ2-7, the V gene TRBV2; D perhaps matches TRBD2 (5 bases). The V end lost 4 bases, the J end lost 0 bases, and 7 bases lay between the germline ends. Per the germline V gene, CDR1 is SNHLY and CDR2 is FYNNEI. CDR3 size: 13 residues. CDR3 bases: TGTGCCAGCAGTGGTGAGGGCTCCTACGAGCAGTACTTC. It codes for CASSGEGSYEQYF.

The chain couples TRBV7-8 to TRBJ1-1, with D tentatively TRBD1 (6 bases). CDR3 size: 14 residues. In germline, CDR1 is SGHVS, CDR2 FQNEAQ. Trimming shortened V by 1 base and J by 1 base, and 7 bases separated the two germline ends. The CDR3 loop is CASSLGGPNTEAFF. The CDR3 nucleotides read TGTGCCAGCAGCTTAGGGGGGCCGAACACTGAAGCTTTCTTT.

The chain recombines TRBV28 with TRBJ1-5; possibly TRBD1 for D (6 bases). V was pared by 11 bases and J by 5 bases, with 13 bases between. CDR3 length equals 12 residues. Germline lookup yields CDR1 MDHEN and CDR2 SYDVKM. This chain's CDR3 is CAEQGRDQPQHF. CDR3 coding DNA: TGTGCCGAACAGGGTAGGGATCAGCCCCAGCATTTT.

The chain couples TRBV3-1 (or the pseudogene TRBV3-2) to TRBJ1-4; D remains ambiguous. Germline V gives CDR1 LGHDT, CDR2 YNNKEL (reference sequence). The ends were cut back, 5 bases at V and 8 bases at J, with 9 bases in the middle. CDR3 length: 12 residues. In DNA, the CDR3 is TGTGCCAGCAGCTCCCAGTTCGAAAAACTGTTTTTT. Residues: CASSSQFEKLFF.

The chain is built from TRBV12-3 or TRBV12-4 and TRBJ1-1; D remains ambiguous. The ends were cut back, 5 bases at V and 4 bases at J, with 11 bases in the middle. The CDR3 covers 13 residues. CDR3 region: CASSPGESTEAFF. The CDR3 DNA sequence: TGTGCCAGCAGTCCGGGAGAGAGCACTGAAGCTTTCTTT.

CDR3 loop: CASSEAATGRLNGYTF. The DNA of the CDR3 is TGTGCCAGCAGTGAAGCCGCGACAGGGAGGCTCAATGGCTACACCTTC. V gene TRBV6-1 combines with J gene TRBJ1-2; TRBD1 matches at 7 bases. CDR1 and CDR2 from the germline V gene are MNHNS and SASEGT. The CDR3 spans 16 residues. The junction had 10 bases not matched to a gene; V was cut back by 0 bases and J by 6 bases.

The V gene is TRBV19, the J gene TRBJ1-3, with D hard to call. The germline V and J ends were trimmed by 7 bases and 7 bases, with 23 bases remaining between them. The CDR3 runs to 16 residues. CDR1 and CDR2 from the germline V gene are LNHDA and SQIVND (reference sequence). CDR3: CASTDSAFRKRNTIYF. The CDR3 DNA reads TGTGCCAGTACCGATAGTGCGTTTAGGAAGAGGAACACCATATATTTT.

Here the CDR3 reads CSASLGTSPYNEQFF. The CDR3 bases are TGCAGTGCTAGTCTAGGGACTAGCCCCTACAATGAGCAGTTCTTC. The chain combines TRBV20-1 with TRBJ2-1, with 9 bases lining up with TRBD2. The V segment lost 3 bases and the J segment 2 bases; nucleotides outside the gene matches: 5. Germline assignment: CDR1 DFQATT and CDR2 SNEGSKA (reference sequence). CDR3 length: 15 amino acids.

V is TRBV7-9 and J is TRBJ1-4; D possibly corresponds to TRBD1 (5 bases). This CDR3 is 17 amino acids long. V lost 2 bases to trimming and J lost 5 bases, with 18 bases between them. Germline V gene data show CDR1 as SEHNR and CDR2 as FQNEAQ (reference sequence). The CDR3 spells CASSLIGSGLRNEKLFF. The CDR3 nucleotides are TGTGCCAGCAGCTTAATAGGGTCGGGACTGAGAAATGAAAAACTGTTTTTT.

V is TRBV10-3 and J is TRBJ2-3; 12 bases align to TRBD2. V dropped 2 bases and J dropped 6; count of bases not matched to a gene: 3. The germline gives CDR1 ENHRY, CDR2 SYGVKD. The CDR3 length is 15 residues. Here the CDR3 reads CAISEPSGGEDTQYF. For the CDR3, the DNA is TGTGCCATCAGTGAGCCTAGCGGGGGGGAGGATACGCAGTATTTT.

V usage is TRBV2 and J usage is TRBJ1-3, with 7 nucleotides matching TRBD1. CDR3 length equals 15 residues. Germline CDR1 SNHLY, CDR2 FYNNEI. Trimming removed 8 bases from V and 0 bases from J; junction bases left unmatched: 7. The CDR3 DNA reads TGTGCCAGCTCGGGACAGTTTTACTCTGGAAACACCATATATTTT. It yields the protein CASSGQFYSGNTIYF.

The chain joins TRBV7-2 to TRBJ1-1; 8 nucleotides line up with TRBD1. Per germline, CDR1 SGHTA and CDR2 FQGNSA. The CDR3 is 14 residues long. J lost 5 bases, V lost 5 bases, and 7 bases had no gene match. The CDR3 spells CASSLQGVTTEAFF. The DNA for the CDR3 is TGTGCCAGCAGCCTACAGGGGGTGACGACTGAAGCTTTCTTT.

The chain joins TRBV30 to TRBJ1-6; unclear D gene. Germline CDR1 is GTSNPN and CDR2 is SVGIG (reference sequence). This CDR3 is built from 14 residues. V lost 3 bases, J lost 7 bases, and 13 bases lay in between. The CDR3 DNA sequence: TGTGCCTGGAGGCGGGCAAGTTCAAATTCACCCCTCCACTTT. It codes for CAWRRASSNSPLHF. Full variable domain (outside the CDR3, taken from reference TRBV30 and TRBJ1-6): SQTIHQWPATLVQPVGSPLSLECTVEGTSNPNLYWYRQAAGRGLQLLFYSVGIGQISSEVPQNLSASRPQDRQFILSSKKLLLSDSGFYLCAWRRASSNSPLHFGNGTRLTVT.

The V call is TRBV30, the J call TRBJ1-2; D is perhaps TRBD1 (6 bases). Germline V gives CDR1 GTSNPN, CDR2 SVGIG (reference sequence). V was cut by 8 bases and J by 2 bases, with 12 bases left in between. The length of the CDR3 is 12 residues. The CDR3 here is CAQSTGNYGYTF. The CDR3 DNA reads as TGTGCCCAGTCTACAGGGAACTATGGCTACACCTTC.

The CDR3 sequence: CASSLGGRLNTGELFF. The CDR3 nucleotides are TGTGCCAGCAGCTTAGGCGGGAGACTGAACACCGGGGAGCTGTTTTTT. The rearrangement joins TRBV5-6 to TRBJ2-2, with 7 nucleotides matching TRBD2. The CDR3 totals 16 residues. Germline V gene sequence: CDR1 SGHDT, CDR2 YYEEEE. J gave up 1 base and V 2 bases, and 5 bases lay outside the gene matches. Together with reference TRBV5-6 and TRBJ2-2, the CDR3 gives the full variable domain: DAGVTQSPTHLIKTRGQQVTLRCSPKSGHDTVSWYQQALGQGPQFIFQYYEEEERQRGNFPDRFSGHQFPNYSSELNVNALLLGDSALYLCASSLGGRLNTGELFFGEGSRLTVL.

Note on this clone: The junction does not match germline at one end; this may be a read error. The J gene is TRBJ1-1, the V gene TRBV2; 8 bases are shared with TRBD1. The V gene's germline CDR1 is SNHLY and CDR2 FYNNEI. The CDR3 consists of 15 residues. The CDR3 DNA reads TGTGCCAGCAGTGAGCAGGGGGCTTTGGTCAGCCCTAACGTCTTT. It specifies CASSEQGALVSPNVF.

The chain employs TRBV3-1 (or the pseudogene TRBV3-2) and TRBJ1-3; no firm D call. V was trimmed by 1 base and J by 0 bases, leaving 7 bases between them. CDR3 size: 15 residues. Per germline, CDR1 LGHDT and CDR2 YNNKEL (reference sequence). CDR3: CASSQGARSGNTIYF. Written as DNA, the CDR3 is TGTGCCAGCAGCCAAGGCGCCCGCTCTGGAAACACCATATATTTT.

The chain recombines TRBV30 with TRBJ1-2, with no clear D. CDR1 and CDR2 (germline): GTSNPN, SVGIG (reference sequence). Trimming removed 0 bases from V and 8 bases from J, with 10 bases in between. The CDR3 runs to 12 residues. The CDR3 sequence: CAWSVSPSGYTF. The CDR3 DNA reads TGTGCCTGGAGTGTTTCTCCCTCGGGCTACACCTTC.

The V call is TRBV27, the J call TRBJ2-7; TRBD1 matches at 7 bases. Germline trimming cut 5 bases from V and 8 bases from J; bases unmatched to any gene: 6. Per the germline V gene, CDR1 is MNHEY and CDR2 is SMNVEV (reference sequence). CDR3 length: 12 residues. This chain's CDR3 is CASSTSGGKQYF. CDR3 DNA: TGTGCCAGCAGTACTTCAGGGGGTAAGCAGTACTTC.

The CDR3 loop reads CASSVQRQGSRLYTIYF. The CDR3 DNA reads TGTGCCAGCAGCGTCCAGCGACAGGGATCTCGTTTGTACACCATATATTTT. The genes are TRBV5-6 and TRBJ1-3, with 7 bases that match TRBD1. This CDR3 contains 17 residues. The J segment lost 8 bases and the V segment lost 4 bases, leaving 18 bases of the junction unmatched. Per the germline V gene, CDR1 is SGHDT and CDR2 is YYEEEE. The variable domain in full, with the rest retrieved from reference TRBV5-6 and TRBJ1-3, is DAGVTQSPTHLIKTRGQQVTLRCSPKSGHDTVSWYQQALGQGPQFIFQYYEEEERQRGNFPDRFSGHQFPNYSSELNVNALLLGDSALYLCASSVQRQGSRLYTIYFGEGSWLTVV.

V is TRBV19 and J is TRBJ1-3; no clear D gene. Germline CDR1 LNHDA, CDR2 SQIVND (reference sequence). The CDR3 runs 15 residues. Trimming shortened V by 0 bases and J by 2 bases, and 8 bases separated the two germline ends. Here the CDR3 DNA reads TGTGCCAGTAGTATAGACATTTCCACTGGAAACACCATATATTTT. This encodes CASSIDISTGNTIYF.

The rearrangement joins TRBV15 to TRBJ1-6; D possibly corresponds to TRBD1 (5 bases). This CDR3 comprises 16 residues. Between the trimmed V and J ends, which lost 9 bases and 6 bases, there was a span of 21 bases. Germline V gene lookup returns CDR1 LNHNV and CDR2 YYDKDF (reference sequence). This CDR3 reads CATRDGRQFSNSPLHF. CDR3 bases: TGTGCCACGAGGGACGGGAGGCAGTTTTCTAATTCACCCCTCCACTTT.

The chain combines TRBV29-1 with TRBJ2-7; weak D call: TRBD1 (6 bases). Trimming took off 1 base at V and 3 bases at J, with 16 bases between the two ends. This CDR3 has 15 residues. Germline values: CDR1 SQVTM, CDR2 ANQGSEA. CDR3 DNA: TGCAGCGTTGAAGCCGTCGGGGACACCTACTACGAGCAGTACTTC. Amino acid sequence: CSVEAVGDTYYEQYF.

Only one count was recorded for this clone. This chain joins TRBV2 and TRBJ1-6; D not certain. From germline, CDR1 is SNHLY and CDR2 FYNNEI. This CDR3 is 11 amino acids long. Trimming stripped 6 bases from V and 8 bases from J, with 5 bases between. The CDR3 sequence: CASRADSPLHF. The CDR3 nucleotides read TGTGCCAGCAGGGCGGATTCACCCCTCCACTTT. The full variable domain, with the rest looked up from reference TRBV2 and TRBJ1-6, is EPEVTQTPSHQVTQMGQEVILRCVPISNHLYFYWYRQILGQKVEFLVSFYNNEISEKSEIFDDQFSVERPDGSNFTLKIRSTKLEDSAMYFCASRADSPLHFGNGTRLTVT.

This CDR3 reads CAISGGGDQPQHF. The CDR3 DNA follows: TGTGCCATCAGTGGAGGGGGGGATCAGCCCCAGCATTTT. The rearrangement links TRBV10-3 to TRBJ1-5; D possibly corresponds to TRBD1 (6 bases). The CDR3 sequence is 13 residues long. Trimming removed 4 bases from V and 5 bases from J, with 9 bases in between. Germline CDR1 ENHRY, CDR2 SYGVKD.

The chain has TRBV4-3 and TRBJ2-3; a possible D gene is TRBD2 (6 bases). Trimming took off 4 bases at V and 6 bases at J, with 23 bases between the two ends. Looked up from germline, CDR1 is LGHNA and CDR2 is YSLEER. This CDR3 is 17 amino acids long. The CDR3 coding sequence is TGCGCCAGCAGCCCAACCCCGAGCCCGCGGGGTGGCGATACGCAGTATTTT. Translating gives CASSPTPSPRGGDTQYF.

This chain connects TRBV7-2 to TRBJ1-5, with TRBD1 matching 9 bases. The CDR3 runs to 15 residues. Germline trimming cut 3 bases from V and 5 bases from J; bases unmatched to any gene: 5. Germline lookup yields CDR1 SGHTA and CDR2 FQGNSA. As DNA, the CDR3 is TGTGCCAGCAGCTTCGGGACAGGGTTTGATCAGCCCCAGCATTTT. It yields the protein CASSFGTGFDQPQHF.

The J gene is TRBJ2-1, the V gene TRBV9, with D possibly TRBD1 on 6 matching bases. CDR3 size: 14 residues. Per the germline V gene, CDR1 is SGDLS and CDR2 is YYNGEE. Trimming took off 0 bases at V and 8 bases at J, with 12 bases between the two ends. CDR3 protein: CASSVDGGRHEQFF. The CDR3 nucleotides are TGTGCCAGCAGCGTAGATGGGGGCCGCCATGAGCAGTTCTTC.

This clone was recorded only once. V is TRBV7-9 and J is TRBJ1-1, with D possibly being TRBD1 (5 bases). V was trimmed by 1 base and J by 5 bases, leaving 11 bases between them. The CDR3 extends over 14 amino acids. The germline CDR1 and CDR2 sequences are SEHNR and FQNEAQ (reference sequence). In DNA, the CDR3 is TGTGCCAGCAGCTTAGGATCAGGGTTGACTGAAGCTTTCTTT. It codes for CASSLGSGLTEAFF. The full variable domain, in which reference TRBV7-9 and TRBJ1-1 provide the parts outside the CDR3, is DTGVSQNPRHKITKRGQNVTFRCDPISEHNRLYWYRQTLGQGPEFLTYFQNEAQLEKSRLLSDRFSAERPKGSFSTLEIQRTEQGDSAMYLCASSLGSGLTEAFFGQGTRLTVV.

This clone was seen a handful of times. This chain uses TRBV19 with TRBJ1-5; 7 bases match TRBD1. CDR3 length equals 17 residues. Germline lookup yields CDR1 LNHDA and CDR2 SQIVND (reference sequence). The V segment lost 9 bases and the J segment 0 bases; nucleotides outside the gene matches: 14. The CDR3 nucleotides are TGTGCCAGCCGCCCCCAAGGGGGCGCAGGTAGCAATCAGCCCCAGCATTTT. Translated, it gives CASRPQGGAGSNQPQHF. Based on the CDR3 plus reference TRBV19 and TRBJ1-5, the full variable domain is DGGITQSPKYLFRKEGQNVTLSCEQNLNHDAMYWYRQDPGQGLRLIYYSQIVNDFQKGDIAEGYSVSREKKESFPLTVTSAQKNPTAFYLCASRPQGGAGSNQPQHFGDGTRLSIL.